This T cell receptor (beta chain) came from a study of control samples from healthy donors and cancer patients. Measured with immunoSEQ multiplex PCR; TCRdb has only the in-frame clones, and not every one. This repertoire shows roughly 80,000 clones, around nine tenths found once; its top ten account for about 5.5%. From germline, CDR1 is LNHDA and CDR2 SQIVND (reference sequence). V trimming: 1 base; J trimming: 5 bases; junction bases outside the gene matches: 10. CDR3 size: 17 residues. The chain couples TRBV19 to TRBJ1-5; 8 nucleotides line up with TRBD1. This sequence originates from a man between 45 and 60 years old in good health. Sequenced input: blood. This CDR3 is CASSIAPTGDRDQPQHF. The CDR3 DNA follows: TGTGCCAGTAGTATAGCCCCGACAGGGGATAGAGATCAGCCCCAGCATTTT.